The T cell receptor (beta chain) under discussion was sequenced for a study of Ad26.COV2.S vaccination and SARS-CoV-2 variants. Broader study findings: With respect to non-spike TCR breadth, vaccine and placebo recipients were similar. Reported findings describe substantial breadth in spike-specific CD8+ and CD4+ T cell responses following vaccination.

The treatment denotes: some 19 received Ad26.COV2.S at low or high dose, single or two shots; about five received placebo; per-sample allocation not given. It was on day 63 after the first vaccine or placebo injection that samples were taken. The CDR3 sequence is 15 residues long. The V end lost 4 bases, the J end lost 0 bases, and 13 bases lay between the germline ends. Per germline, CDR1 GTSNPN and CDR2 SVGIG (reference sequence). This clone was seen once. The antigen remains undetermined. The table came from immunoSEQ multiplex PCR; TCRdb's copy has only in-frame clones and leaves some out. Seen here are roughly 680,000 clones, 70% to 90% observed once, and the top ten hold approximately 1.5%.

Material: peripheral blood, obtained in a trial of Ad26.COV2.S vaccine versus placebo. This receptor was identified in a person aged 18-60 years who received the Ad26.COV2.S COVID-19 vaccine or a placebo. The chain employs TRBV30 and TRBJ2-4, with a possible D match to TRBD2 (6 bases). Written as DNA, the CDR3 is TGTGCCTGGACTCTAGGGAGGCTAGCCAAAAACATTCAGTACTTC. It translates to CAWTLGRLAKNIQYF.